This T cell receptor beta chain emerged from a study of T cells after yellow fever vaccination. Study-level results: Repertoires sorted by FACS could include abundant clonotypes that are contaminants from the bulk population.

The germline gives CDR1 SGHVS, CDR2 FNYEAQ. The CDR3 runs 14 residues. Deletions cut 1 base from V and 4 bases from J, with 10 bases between. This clonotype was counted only a few times. What it recognizes is unknown. The authors made TCR cDNA by 5'RACE template switching, adding a universal primer site and UMIs. TCRdb processed the 5' RACE reads anew with MiXCR; each CDR3 protein has one entry. The table shows 150,000 to 200,000 distinct CDR3 sequences, with roughly 9% occurring only once. The TCR originated in a man younger than 30 who received the YFV17D yellow fever vaccine. The sequencing used CD8+ T cells sorted from PBMCs, collected 45 days after the yellow fever booster vaccination. The V and J genes are TRBV7-6 and TRBJ2-5; possibly TRBD1 for D (5 bases). CDR3 amino acids: CASSLVGAPETQYF. CDR3 DNA: TGTGCCAGCAGCTTAGTAGGGGCTCCAGAGACCCAGTACTTC.